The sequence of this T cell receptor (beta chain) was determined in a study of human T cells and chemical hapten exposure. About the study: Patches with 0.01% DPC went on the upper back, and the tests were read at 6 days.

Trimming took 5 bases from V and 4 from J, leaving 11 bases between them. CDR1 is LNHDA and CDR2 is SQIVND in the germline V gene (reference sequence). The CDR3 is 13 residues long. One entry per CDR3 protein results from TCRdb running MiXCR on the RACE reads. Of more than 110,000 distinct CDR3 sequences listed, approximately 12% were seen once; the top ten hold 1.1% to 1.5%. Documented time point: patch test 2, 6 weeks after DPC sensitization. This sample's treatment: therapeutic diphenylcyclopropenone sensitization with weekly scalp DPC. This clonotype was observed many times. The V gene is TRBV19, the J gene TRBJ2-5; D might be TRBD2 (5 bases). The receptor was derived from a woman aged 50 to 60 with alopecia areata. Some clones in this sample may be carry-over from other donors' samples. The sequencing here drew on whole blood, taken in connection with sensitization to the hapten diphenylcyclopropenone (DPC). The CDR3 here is CASSVGRGETQYF. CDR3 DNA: TGTGCCAGTAGTGTTGGACGGGGAGAGACCCAGTACTTC.